The following is a T cell receptor (beta chain) sequence with its context. Its antigen remains unknown. Germline values: CDR1 ENHRY, CDR2 SYGVKD. The CDR3 is 14 residues long. V lost 2 bases and J 5 bases, leaving 12 bases between the germline ends. The data are from a study of graft-versus-host responses after intestinal transplantation. About the research overall: In this cohort, recipients had multivisceral, liver-intestinal, or isolated intestinal transplants. Induction with anti-thymocyte globulin, then tacrolimus and steroids for three to four years, was given to all recipients.

Only in-frame clones appear in the TCRdb table, and some are missing; sequencing was by immunoSEQ multiplex PCR. The sample yields some 40,000 clones, 85% to 95% seen once. Notes on the study in general: Analysis identified GvH clones in recipient marrow, with some appearing first in ileum or blood. HvG clone declines early post-transplant were associated with peak circulating GvH levels.

V and J are TRBV10-3 and TRBJ2-5; possibly TRBD1 or TRBD2 for D (5 bases each). This sequence originates from a human patient who received an intestinal transplant, so some T cells may come from the graft donor. Specimen: PBMCs, collected roughly 780 days after intestinal transplantation. CDR3 loop: CAISEAKWDETQYF. The CDR3 nucleotides read TGTGCCATCAGTGAGGCCAAATGGGACGAGACCCAGTACTTC.